These T cell receptor beta chains were read from a single sample in a study of human T cells and chemical hapten exposure. TCRdb redid the calling of the RACE reads with MiXCR, one entry per CDR3 protein. The repertoire holds 250,000 or so distinct CDR3 sequences, around 7.3% seen once, with 1.2% in the top ten. The material sequenced was whole blood, taken in connection with sensitization to the hapten diphenylcyclopropenone (DPC). Receptors were obtained from a man younger than 35 with alopecia areata. Some clones in this sample may be carry-over from other donors' samples. The CDR3 runs from the conserved cysteine through the conserved F or W. The D gene is left open where the match is weak. Clone size is shown for a subset of rows, as once, few, many or a class of expanded clone.

d_gene | v_gene | len | abundance | CDR3aa
NA | TRBV7-2 | 13 | NA | CASSLLEVQPQHF
NA | TRBV10-1 | 15 | many | CASSSHSRNTDTQYF
NA | TRBV6-2/TRBV6-3 | 13 | many | CASSRGTSYGYTF
NA | TRBV7-3 | 13 | many | CASSLRGTGELFF
TRBD1 | TRBV10-3 | 15 | many | CAIRGDSSYNSPLHF
NA | TRBV24-1 | 14 | few | CATSDWGLGSPLHF
NA | TRBV7-2 | 15 | few | CASSLEAGNTGELFF
NA | TRBV12-3/TRBV12-4 | 14 | many | CASSSGQYQETQYF
TRBD1 | TRBV6-5 | 16 | few | CASSQRTGVSNQPQHF
TRBD1 | TRBV11-2 | 13 | many | CASSLRGRPGYTF
NA | TRBV5-1 | 14 | NA | CASSLGRVGHEQYF
NA | TRBV7-8 | 19 | few | CASSWGRGARLRVYNEQFF
NA | TRBV20-1 | 12 | NA | CSVTDSGNEQFF
NA | TRBV4-2 | 17 | NA | CASSHLEGIPNTGELFF
NA | TRBV29-1 | 13 | few | CSVVYLSGYTQYF
NA | TRBV10-3 | 15 | many | CAISESRNSNQPQHF
TRBD1 | TRBV7-9 | 16 | few | CASSLLRGRMQETQYF
NA | TRBV4-1 | 14 | NA | CASSRAGAHTEAFF
TRBD1 | TRBV4-3 | 16 | few | CASSQDQGGMNTEAFF
TRBD1 | TRBV28 | 12 | few | CASSWGQDEQYF
NA | TRBV6-1 | 13 | few | CASSEGTGYGYTF
NA | TRBV5-1 | 15 | many | CASSLAPGVNTEAFF
NA | TRBV5-1 | 11 | few | CASSSSSRYTF
NA | TRBV5-6 | 13 | many | CASSLAGRGRAFF
NA | TRBV5-1 | 13 | few | CASSLAGIDTQYF
NA | TRBV5-5 | 14 | many | CASSLQSRSDEQFF
TRBD1 | TRBV12-3/TRBV12-4 | 15 | many | CASSPRTGKGNEQFF
TRBD2 | TRBV6-5 | 17 | few | CASSYSLAGLSTDTQYF
NA | TRBV12-3/TRBV12-4 | 13 | few | CASRNRLQETQYF
NA | TRBV7-2 | 12 | few | CASSSNDREQYF
NA | TRBV11-3 | 18 | many | CASSSSYTDTAHYNEQFF
TRBD1 | TRBV20-1 | 13 | many | CSARKNRGTEAFF
TRBD1 | TRBV29-1 | 13 | few | CSALQGYGTEAFF
TRBD1 | TRBV10-3 | 14 | NA | CAISGQGNFNEQYF
NA | TRBV11-2 | 12 | few | CASSLLVREQFF
TRBD1 | TRBV9 | 14 | NA | CASSHGTGKAEAFF
TRBD2 | TRBV5-1 | 14 | many | CASSLTSGGDTQYF
NA | TRBV28 | 15 | NA | CASRSGEYSNQPQHF
NA | TRBV28 | 14 | NA | CASSPGGRSYEQYF
TRBD1 | TRBV10-3 | 16 | many | CAISDSTGAGQETQYF